This entry lists 17 T cell receptor beta chains sequenced from one sample in a study of siplizumab effects on memory and regulatory T cells. Sequencing was performed with immunoSEQ multiplex PCR; in TCRdb, only in-frame clones are kept and a portion is missing. Of approximately 92,000 clones in the sample, roughly 94% were seen once. The specimen sequenced was non-Treg CD4+ T cells sorted from blood. The receptors here all came from a human donor in good health.

The J gene is TRBJ2-3, the V gene TRBV19; D possibly corresponds to TRBD2 (5 bases). The CDR3 totals 12 residues. V lost 5 bases and J 5 bases, leaving 8 bases between the germline ends. Germline lookup yields CDR1 LNHDA and CDR2 SQIVND (reference sequence). The CDR3: CASSAGLDTQYF. CDR3 bases: TGTGCCAGTAGTGCAGGACTAGATACGCAGTATTTT.

The V and J genes are TRBV4-1 and TRBJ2-1, with 8 bases matching TRBD2. This CDR3 region has 18 residues. Unmatched junction bases numbered 11, after V lost 0 bases and J lost 4 bases. Looked up from germline, CDR1 is MGHRA and CDR2 is YSYEKL. In nucleotides, the CDR3 is TGCGCCAGCAGCCAAGATAGTAGCCGGCTAGCGGGTTACAATGAGCAGTTCTTC. Protein: CASSQDSSRLAGYNEQFF.

This clone was seen once. CDR3 residues: CASSLPGGKTLNEQFF. CDR3 nucleotides: TGTGCCAGCAGTTTACCTGGAGGGAAGACATTGAATGAGCAGTTCTTC. J is TRBJ2-1 and V is TRBV28; tentatively, D is TRBD2 (6 bases). The CDR3 covers 16 residues. CDR1 MDHEN and CDR2 SYDVKM come from the germline V gene. V dropped 2 bases and J dropped 7 bases, with 18 bases sitting between them.

V and J are TRBV2 and TRBJ1-1; D gene ambiguous. The length of the CDR3 is 13 residues. Germline V lookup: CDR1 SNHLY, CDR2 FYNNEI. V was trimmed by 7 bases and J by 10 bases, leaving 19 bases between them. The CDR3 bases are TGTGCCAGCATCGGAGTTTCTAGGATAGGAGCTTTCTTT. The encoded protein is CASIGVSRIGAFF.

The sample holds one count of this clone. The rearrangement uses TRBV7-2 and TRBJ2-3, with D maybe TRBD2 (6 bases). V lost 5 bases and J lost 3, with 15 bases in between. Germline values: CDR1 SGHTA, CDR2 FQGNSA. CDR3 size: 15 residues. The CDR3 reads CASSDGTWGTDTQYF. CDR3 DNA sequence: TGTGCCAGCAGCGACGGGACTTGGGGGACAGATACGCAGTATTTT. The entire variable domain, with the rest obtained from reference TRBV7-2 and TRBJ2-3, is as follows: GAGVSQSPSNKVTEKGKDVELRCDPISGHTALYWYRQSLGQGLEFLIYFQGNSAPDKSGLPSDRFSAERTGGSVSTLTIQRTQQEDSAVYLCASSDGTWGTDTQYFGPGTRLTVL.

The gene calls are TRBV5-8 and TRBJ2-5; D may be TRBD2 (5 bases). Trimming took 2 bases from V and 2 from J, leaving 16 bases between them. The CDR3 sequence is 16 residues long. Germline-derived CDR1 and CDR2 are SGHTS and YDEGEE. In DNA form, the CDR3 reads TGTGCCAGCAGCTTCCGCCACGCCGGAGGTCAAGAGACCCAGTACTTC. Residues: CASSFRHAGGQETQYF.

The chain uses TRBV4-1 and TRBJ1-1, with D maybe TRBD1 (5 bases). Germline loops: CDR1 MGHRA, CDR2 YSYEKL. This CDR3 contains 14 residues. Trimming cost V 9 bases and J 4 bases, with 18 bases left between them. In DNA, the CDR3 is TGCGCCAGGCCGGATCAGGGACTTAGCACTGAAGCTTTCTTT. Translation gives CARPDQGLSTEAFF.

The gene calls are TRBV11-2 and TRBJ2-7; 11 nucleotides match TRBD2. Germline lookup yields CDR1 SGHAT and CDR2 FQNNGV. The trim removed 6 bases at V and 6 bases at J, leaving 13 bases unmatched. This CDR3 comprises 16 residues. CDR3 residues: CASRTIRGTSGSEQYF. The CDR3 nucleotides read TGTGCCAGCAGGACTATTAGGGGGACTAGCGGTTCCGAGCAGTACTTC.

The genes are TRBV19 and TRBJ2-2; 8 bases are a match to TRBD2. There are 16 residues in the CDR3. CDR1 LNHDA and CDR2 SQIVND come from the germline V gene (reference sequence). J gave up 5 bases and V 7 bases, and 12 bases lay outside the gene matches. The CDR3 sequence: CASIPKAGDMTGELFF. As DNA, the CDR3 is TGTGCCAGTATCCCTAAAGCGGGAGATATGACCGGGGAGCTGTTTTTT.

The genes are TRBV23-1 and TRBJ2-2; 9 bases are a match to TRBD1. TRBV23-1 is an ORF, with its function uncertain. CDR3 size: 15 residues. The J segment lost 6 bases and the V segment lost 4 bases, leaving 6 bases of the junction unmatched. DNA for the CDR3: TGCGCCAGCAGTCTTCAACAGGGGGCGGCCGGGGAGCTGTTTTTT. It translates to CASSLQQGAAGELFF.

The rearrangement joins TRBV15 to TRBJ2-5; the D is unclear. This CDR3 region has 14 residues. The V end was cut by 0 bases, the J end by 5 bases, with 10 bases between. CDR1 LNHNV and CDR2 YYDKDF come from the germline V gene (reference sequence). CDR3 nucleotides: TGTGCCACCAGCAGAGATTTGGGTTGGGAGACCCAGTACTTC. Translated: CATSRDLGWETQYF.

The rearrangement joins TRBV30 to TRBJ2-2; D possibly corresponds to TRBD2 (6 bases). Germline V gene lookup returns CDR1 GTSNPN and CDR2 SVGIG (reference sequence). The ends were cut back, 4 bases at V and 2 bases at J, with 20 bases in the middle. The CDR3 runs 17 residues. CDR3: CAWTVEGTEFNTGELFF. The CDR3 DNA is TGTGCCTGGACGGTGGAGGGAACGGAGTTTAACACCGGGGAGCTGTTTTTT.

The gene calls are TRBV6-1 and TRBJ1-2; 8 positions match TRBD1. The CDR3 is 15 amino acids. Germline-derived CDR1 and CDR2 are MNHNS and SASEGT. V lost 1 base, J lost 3 bases, and 4 bases stayed unmatched. The CDR3 spells CASSEGRGRYYGYTF. The CDR3 nucleotides are TGTGCCAGCAGTGAAGGCAGGGGGCGTTACTATGGCTACACCTTC.

The CDR3 nucleotides are TGTGCCAGCAGCCCCGAAGGAAGCTTCTCTGGAAACACCATATATTTT. This sequence encodes CASSPEGSFSGNTIYF. This chain uses TRBV25-1 with TRBJ1-3; no firm D call. V was pared by 6 bases and J by 0 bases, with 15 bases between. The germline CDR1 and CDR2 sequences are MGHDK and SYGVNS. CDR3 length: 16 residues.

This chain connects TRBV30 to TRBJ2-6, with 7 bases matching TRBD1. This CDR3 spans 19 amino acids. Germline trimming cut 2 bases from V and 0 bases from J; bases unmatched to any gene: 13. Germline lookup yields CDR1 GTSNPN and CDR2 SVGIG (reference sequence). In DNA, the CDR3 is TGTGCCTGGAGTTCTTGGACAGGAGCGTACCTCTCTGGGGCCAACGTCCTGACTTTC. This translates into CAWSSWTGAYLSGANVLTF.

This chain links TRBV5-4 with TRBJ1-4; D ambiguous. The CDR3 has 14 amino acids. CDR1 and CDR2 from the germline V gene are SGHNT and YYREEE (reference sequence). V was trimmed by 0 bases and J by 3 bases, leaving 6 bases between them. The CDR3 nucleotides read TGTGCCAGCAGCTTGGGGCAGGCTAATGAAAAACTGTTTTTT. Its protein is CASSLGQANEKLFF.

The CDR3 DNA follows: TGTGCCAGCAGCTTAGACGGGAGGGACTACGAGCAGTACTTC. Residues: CASSLDGRDYEQYF. This chain uses TRBV7-8 with TRBJ2-7, with 8 bases fitting TRBD2. This CDR3 is 14 amino acids long. With 1 base clipped from V and 3 bases from J, the junction kept 2 bases outside the gene matches. Germline V CDR1 and CDR2: SGHVS, FQNEAQ.